These 22 T cell receptor beta chains share one sample of origin, sequenced in a study of OX40 agonist ivuxolimab in advanced cancers. Clones were read by immunoSEQ multiplex PCR, and TCRdb kept only the in-frame ones, dropping some. The sample consists of 20,000 to 25,000 clones, 65% to 90% of them appearing once. The sample consisted of CD4+ or CD8+ T cells sorted from blood, taken in a trial of the OX40 agonist ivuxolimab. The receptors come from an adult with an advanced solid tumor such as melanoma, head and neck, liver or kidney cancer.

The CDR3 DNA follows: TGTGCCAGTAGTATCGAAACAGGGGGGACTGAAGCTTTCTTT. Amino acid sequence: CASSIETGGTEAFF. The gene calls are TRBV19 and TRBJ1-1, with TRBD1 matching 8 bases. Germline assignment: CDR1 LNHDA and CDR2 SQIVND (reference sequence). The J segment lost 5 bases and the V segment lost 3 bases, leaving 5 bases of the junction unmatched. CDR3 length equals 14 residues.

The V gene is TRBV2, the J gene TRBJ2-7; 12 bases are shared with TRBD2. The CDR3 loop spans 14 amino acids. J lost 9 bases, V lost 6 bases, and 9 bases had no gene match. Germline V gives CDR1 SNHLY, CDR2 FYNNEI. The DNA of the CDR3 is TGTGCCAGCAGGGTCACTAGCGGGAGGAGCGCGCAGTACTTC. This encodes CASRVTSGRSAQYF.

This clone occurred once. V is TRBV6-5 and J is TRBJ2-3, with 7 bases identical to TRBD2. CDR1 and CDR2 (germline): MNHEY, SVGAGI. J lost 2 bases, V lost 7 bases, and 6 bases had no gene match. The CDR3 sequence is 14 residues long. For the CDR3, the DNA is TGTGCCAGCACTAGTGGACTAGACACAGATACGCAGTATTTT. It codes for CASTSGLDTDTQYF.

The chain links TRBV14 to TRBJ1-1; TRBD1 might be the D (6 bases). V was pared by 2 bases and J by 2 bases, with 12 bases between. Germline CDR1 SGHDN, CDR2 FVKESK. The CDR3 contains 15 residues. The CDR3 DNA reads TGTGCCAGCAGCCAACAGGGGTTCCGAAACACTGAAGCTTTCTTT. Translating it yields CASSQQGFRNTEAFF.

V is TRBV5-1 and J is TRBJ2-7, with TRBD1 matching 7 bases. The CDR3 consists of 15 residues. CDR1 is SGHRS and CDR2 is YFSETQ in the germline V gene. The ends lost 0 bases at V and 1 base at J; junction bases unmatched: 4. In DNA form, the CDR3 reads TGCGCCAGCAGCTTGGCCTCAGGGGGTTCCTACGAGCAGTACTTC. Its protein product is CASSLASGGSYEQYF.

This chain's CDR3 is CAISEGGQDYQPQHF. The DNA for the CDR3 is TGTGCCATCAGTGAAGGGGGACAGGACTATCAGCCCCAGCATTTT. The rearrangement links TRBV10-3 to TRBJ1-5, with 8 bases lining up with TRBD1. Per germline, CDR1 ENHRY and CDR2 SYGVKD. The CDR3 consists of 15 residues. Trimming removed 3 bases from V and 5 bases from J; junction bases left unmatched: 6.

The chain couples TRBV7-2 to TRBJ1-5; D call uncertain. This CDR3 spans 15 amino acids. The V and J ends lost 4 bases and 9 bases respectively, with 19 bases between them. Germline CDR1 SGHTA, CDR2 FQGNSA. The CDR3 sequence is CASSSPRLGWGPQHF. The DNA for the CDR3 is TGTGCCAGCAGCTCACCCCGCTTGGGGTGGGGGCCCCAGCATTTT.

This chain links TRBV9 with TRBJ2-2; 9 positions agree with TRBD1. Germline CDR1 is SGDLS and CDR2 is YYNGEE. This CDR3 comprises 22 residues. V dropped 0 bases and J dropped 3; count of bases not matched to a gene: 21. CDR3 nucleotide sequence: TGTGCCAGCAGCGTAGTATTGTCCAGGGGGACAGGGAAAAGTTTTGACACCGGGGAGCTGTTTTTT. This encodes CASSVVLSRGTGKSFDTGELFF.

The chain employs TRBV6-1 and TRBJ2-7; 11 bases align to TRBD2. Germline V lookup: CDR1 MNHNS, CDR2 SASEGT. After removal of 3 bases from V and 6 bases from J, the junction contained 10 bases not matched to a gene. This CDR3 has 16 residues. The CDR3, as DNA: TGTGCCAGCAGTGAGTTAGTAGCGGGAGGGCCGGGCGAGCAGTACTTC. Its translation: CASSELVAGGPGEQYF.

The chain joins TRBV9 to TRBJ2-3; D is possibly TRBD1 or TRBD2 (5 bases each). The CDR3 is made up of 16 amino acids. From germline, CDR1 is SGDLS and CDR2 YYNGEE. The germline V and J ends were trimmed by 3 bases and 4 bases, with 18 bases remaining between them. The CDR3 sequence is CASSEWDEGPADTQYF. DNA for the CDR3: TGTGCCAGCAGCGAGTGGGACGAGGGGCCAGCAGATACGCAGTATTTT.

The J gene is TRBJ2-4, the V gene TRBV5-4; tentatively, D is TRBD1 or TRBD2 (6 bases each). The CDR3 is 16 amino acids. Trimming stripped 3 bases from V and 3 bases from J, with 16 bases between. Looked up from germline, CDR1 is SGHNT and CDR2 is YYREEE (reference sequence). This chain's CDR3 is CASSSMRGEFKNIQYF. The CDR3 region has the DNA TGTGCCAGCAGCTCCATGAGGGGGGAATTCAAAAACATTCAGTACTTC.

V usage is TRBV19 and J usage is TRBJ2-7; 11 bases are shared with TRBD2. In germline, CDR1 is LNHDA, CDR2 SQIVND (reference sequence). CDR3 size: 15 residues. V was clipped by 1 base and J by 5 bases; unmatched bases: 4. Here the CDR3 reads CASSIVSGGANEQYF. In nucleotides, the CDR3 is TGTGCCAGTAGTATAGTTAGCGGGGGGGCCAACGAGCAGTACTTC.

This chain joins TRBV6-4 and TRBJ1-6; D gene unclear. CDR3 length: 14 residues. Trimming left V 0 bases short and J 6 bases short, with 6 bases between. Germline V gives CDR1 MRHNA, CDR2 SNTAGT. The CDR3 nucleotides read TGTGCCAGCAGTGACTCGCCAGTTAATTCACCCCTCCACTTT. It yields the protein CASSDSPVNSPLHF.

The chain is built from TRBV11-2 and TRBJ2-7; 11 bases fit TRBD1. V shed 5 bases, J shed 2 bases, and the junction held 5 bases outside the gene matches. The germline CDR1 and CDR2 sequences are SGHAT and FQNNGV. The CDR3 extends over 15 amino acids. The CDR3 DNA reads as TGTGCCAGCAGCCTGGGACAGGGGGGAACCTACGAGCAGTACTTC. Translated: CASSLGQGGTYEQYF.

CDR3 coding DNA: TGTGCCAGCAGCTGGACAGGGGGCACTGAAGCTTTCTTT. This gives the protein CASSWTGGTEAFF. The chain combines TRBV7-8 with TRBJ1-1; TRBD1 matches at 10 bases. This CDR3 spans 13 amino acids. With 4 bases clipped from V and 4 bases from J, the junction kept 0 bases outside the gene matches. Germline V gene lookup returns CDR1 SGHVS and CDR2 FQNEAQ. The whole variable domain, remainder taken from reference TRBV7-8 and TRBJ1-1, is GAGVSQSPRYKVAKRGQDVALRCDPISGHVSLFWYQQALGQGPEFLTYFQNEAQLDKSGLPSDRFFAERPEGSVSTLKIQRTQQEDSAVYLCASSWTGGTEAFFGQGTRLTVV.

The chain couples TRBV25-1 to TRBJ2-1; 8 positions match TRBD2. The ends lost 5 bases at V and 1 base at J; junction bases unmatched: 7. CDR1 and CDR2 from the germline V gene are MGHDK and SYGVNS. The CDR3 extends over 16 amino acids. The CDR3 region has the DNA TGTGCCAGCAGTCCCAGACTAGCGAGTTCCTACAATGAGCAGTTCTTC. It yields the protein CASSPRLASSYNEQFF.

This rearrangement joins TRBV7-9 to TRBJ2-5; 10 bases match TRBD2. This CDR3 comprises 16 residues. V dropped 3 bases and J dropped 4; count of bases not matched to a gene: 8. Germline CDR1 and CDR2: SEHNR and FQNEAQ (reference sequence). CDR3 in DNA: TGTGCCAGCAGCTTCCCCACCGGGACTAGCGTAGAGACCCAGTACTTC. As protein: CASSFPTGTSVETQYF.

The V and J genes are TRBV5-6 and TRBJ2-7; 8 bases are a match to TRBD1. V was clipped by 3 bases and J by 0 bases; unmatched bases: 8. CDR1 is SGHDT, CDR2 YYEEEE, per germline. This CDR3 comprises 16 residues. CDR3 in amino acids: CASSSARGRLSYEQYF. The CDR3 bases are TGTGCCAGCAGCTCGGCCAGGGGGCGTCTCTCCTACGAGCAGTACTTC.

The rearrangement links TRBV28 to TRBJ2-7, with TRBD2 identical over 8 bases. This CDR3 contains 14 residues. Trimming at V came to 4 bases and at J to 5 bases, leaving 7 bases not matched to a gene. The germline V gene encodes CDR1 MDHEN and CDR2 SYDVKM. CDR3 bases: TGTGCCAGCAGTTCAAGGACTAGCCTCGACGAGCAGTACTTC. Encoded protein: CASSSRTSLDEQYF.

The table lists this clone with a few counts. This chain uses TRBV7-9 with TRBJ2-7; D gene ambiguous. Germline values: CDR1 SEHNR, CDR2 FQNEAQ (reference sequence). V lost 5 bases and J lost 2, with 13 bases in between. The CDR3 sequence is 14 residues long. CDR3: CASSGSTTPYEQYF. The CDR3 bases are TGTGCCAGCAGCGGCAGCACGACCCCCTACGAGCAGTACTTC.

This rearrangement joins TRBV6-5 to TRBJ1-2; 8 bases align to TRBD1. CDR3 length: 14 amino acids. Germline V gene lookup returns CDR1 MNHEY and CDR2 SVGAGI. Trimming cost V 0 bases and J 7 bases; bases outside gene matches: 4. The CDR3 here is CASSYSSTGGGYTF. CDR3 coding DNA: TGTGCCAGCAGTTACTCGAGTACAGGGGGTGGCTACACCTTC.

This clone has a single count. The rearrangement uses TRBV27 and TRBJ1-1; tentatively, D is TRBD1 (5 bases). Between the trimmed V and J ends, which lost 5 bases and 0 bases, there was a span of 10 bases. The CDR3 extends over 14 amino acids. Germline V CDR1 and CDR2: MNHEY, SMNVEV (reference sequence). The CDR3: CASSLRQLNTEAFF. Written as DNA, the CDR3 is TGTGCCAGCAGTCTAAGACAGTTGAACACTGAAGCTTTCTTT.